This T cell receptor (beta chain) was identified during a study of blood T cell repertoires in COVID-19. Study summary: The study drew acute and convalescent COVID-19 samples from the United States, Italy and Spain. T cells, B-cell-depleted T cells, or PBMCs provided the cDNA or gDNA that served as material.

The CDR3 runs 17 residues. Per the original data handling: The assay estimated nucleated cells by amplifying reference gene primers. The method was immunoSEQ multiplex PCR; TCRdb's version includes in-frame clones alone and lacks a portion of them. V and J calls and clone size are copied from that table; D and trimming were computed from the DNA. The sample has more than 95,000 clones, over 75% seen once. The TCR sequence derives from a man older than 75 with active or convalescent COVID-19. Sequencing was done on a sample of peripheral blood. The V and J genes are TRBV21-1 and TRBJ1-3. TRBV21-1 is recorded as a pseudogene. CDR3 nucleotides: TGTGCCAGCAGCAATAGGGGCTGGAGGGGAGCTGGAAACACCATATATTTT. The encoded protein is CASSNRGWRGAGNTIYF.